Listed here are 31 T cell receptor beta chains from one sample, sequenced in a study of cytomegalovirus exposure and HLA in healthy donors. The PCR had 60 Vbeta and 13 Jbeta primers. Measured with immunoSEQ multiplex PCR; TCRdb has only the in-frame clones, and not every one. Of roughly 160,000 clones listed, 65% to 80% were seen once; the top ten hold 1.6%. The specimen was PBMCs. The receptors here all came from a woman in her twenties or thirties in good health and CMV-seronegative.

The chain links TRBV18 to TRBJ1-2; 8 nucleotides align to TRBD1. V shed 5 bases and J 3 bases; nucleotides not matched to a gene: 5. There are 14 residues in the CDR3. Per germline, CDR1 KGHSH and CDR2 LQKENI. The CDR3 is CASSVQGADYGYTF. The CDR3 nucleotides are TGTGCCAGCTCAGTTCAGGGGGCAGACTATGGCTACACCTTC.

This clone appeared once. J is TRBJ2-3 and V is TRBV5-6, with D possibly TRBD2 on 6 matching bases. CDR3 length: 15 amino acids. Trimming pared 3 bases from V and 0 bases from J, leaving 11 bases between. Germline values: CDR1 SGHDT, CDR2 YYEEEE. In DNA, the CDR3 is TGTGCCAGCAGCTGGGGCGGGACCAGCACAGATACGCAGTATTTT. As protein: CASSWGGTSTDTQYF. Complete variable domain (other parts from reference TRBV5-6 and TRBJ2-3): DAGVTQSPTHLIKTRGQQVTLRCSPKSGHDTVSWYQQALGQGPQFIFQYYEEEERQRGNFPDRFSGHQFPNYSSELNVNALLLGDSALYLCASSWGGTSTDTQYFGPGTRLTVL.

V is TRBV30 and J is TRBJ2-7; D not resolved. Deletions cut 0 bases from V and 1 base from J, with 7 bases between. Looked up from germline, CDR1 is GTSNPN and CDR2 is SVGIG (reference sequence). The CDR3 is 13 residues long. The CDR3 sequence: CAWSVGDSYEQYF. Written as DNA, the CDR3 is TGTGCCTGGAGTGTGGGCGATTCCTACGAGCAGTACTTC.

The rearrangement uses TRBV29-1 and TRBJ1-2; no definite D call. The V end was cut by 1 base, the J end by 0 bases, with 12 bases between. The CDR3 has 15 amino acids. Germline CDR1 is SQVTM and CDR2 is ANQGSEA. In DNA, the CDR3 is TGCAGCGTTGAAGGTGGCCGGGATACTAACTATGGCTACACCTTC. Protein sequence: CSVEGGRDTNYGYTF.

The gene calls are TRBV4-2 and TRBJ2-5; D is ambiguous. The V end was cut by 0 bases, the J end by 2 bases, with 10 bases between. Germline CDR1 LGHNA, CDR2 YNFKEQ. This CDR3 has 15 residues. CDR3: CASSQDMTTQETQYF. The CDR3 nucleotides read TGTGCCAGCAGCCAAGATATGACAACACAAGAGACCCAGTACTTC.

The CDR3 DNA is TGTGCCAGCAGCTTAAAACGTAGGCAGGGGGTGACTAGCGGGAGGGCCCCTACCACAGATACGCAGTATTTT. Residues: CASSLKRRQGVTSGRAPTTDTQYF. V gene TRBV7-3 combines with J gene TRBJ2-3; 14 bases are shared with TRBD2. V gave up 1 base and J gave up 2 bases; unmatched junction bases: 23. CDR3 length: 24 amino acids. Germline CDR1 and CDR2: SGHTA and FQGTGA. Full variable domain (outside the CDR3, taken from reference TRBV7-3 and TRBJ2-3): GAGVSQTPSNKVTEKGKYVELRCDPISGHTALYWYRQSLGQGPEFLIYFQGTGAADDSGLPNDRFFAVRPEGSVSTLKIQRTERGDSAVYLCASSLKRRQGVTSGRAPTTDTQYFGPGTRLTVL.

This clone was observed once. This rearrangement joins TRBV19 to TRBJ2-1; no clear D gene. Trimming removed 1 base from V and 10 bases from J, with 11 bases in between. The CDR3 is 13 amino acids. The germline CDR1 and CDR2 sequences are LNHDA and SQIVND (reference sequence). CDR3 DNA: TGTGCCAGTAGTATAGTGGAGCGTCGAGAGCAGTTCTTC. It encodes CASSIVERREQFF. Supplemented by reference TRBV19 and TRBJ2-1, the full variable domain reads DGGITQSPKYLFRKEGQNVTLSCEQNLNHDAMYWYRQDPGQGLRLIYYSQIVNDFQKGDIAEGYSVSREKKESFPLTVTSAQKNPTAFYLCASSIVERREQFFGPGTRLTVL.

This clone turned up a few times. The genes are TRBV4-1 and TRBJ1-5; D unresolved. Germline lookup yields CDR1 MGHRA and CDR2 YSYEKL. V was trimmed by 0 bases and J by 1 base, leaving 4 bases between them. The length of the CDR3 is 14 residues. This chain's CDR3 is CASSQDGSNQPQHF. CDR3 DNA sequence: TGCGCCAGCAGCCAAGATGGCAGCAATCAGCCCCAGCATTTT.

V gene TRBV19 combines with J gene TRBJ1-4; the match to TRBD1 covers 10 bases. This CDR3 region has 14 residues. Losses at the gene ends were 3 bases for V and 8 bases for J; bases not matched to a gene: 3. Germline V CDR1 and CDR2: LNHDA, SQIVND (reference sequence). The CDR3 coding sequence is TGTGCCAGTAGTATGGGACAGGGGCGCGAAAAACTGTTTTTT. This gives the protein CASSMGQGREKLFF. The full variable domain, rest sourced from reference TRBV19 and TRBJ1-4, is DGGITQSPKYLFRKEGQNVTLSCEQNLNHDAMYWYRQDPGQGLRLIYYSQIVNDFQKGDIAEGYSVSREKKESFPLTVTSAQKNPTAFYLCASSMGQGREKLFFGSGTQLSVL.

The chain carries TRBV7-9 and TRBJ2-3; TRBD1 matches at 8 bases. Germline assignment: CDR1 SEHNR and CDR2 FQNEAQ (reference sequence). V dropped 4 bases and J dropped 4; count of bases not matched to a gene: 4. The CDR3 has 14 residues. In DNA form, the CDR3 reads TGTGCCAGCAGCTCCGGACAGGGTTCAGATACGCAGTATTTT. It codes for CASSSGQGSDTQYF.

The chain recombines TRBV29-1 with TRBJ2-2; TRBD1 is a possible D gene (6 bases). The length of the CDR3 is 11 residues. V was cut by 6 bases and J by 7 bases, with 9 bases left in between. Germline V gives CDR1 SQVTM, CDR2 ANQGSEA. Here the CDR3 reads CSVQGSGELFF. In nucleotides, the CDR3 is TGCAGCGTACAGGGTAGCGGGGAGCTGTTTTTT.

The rearrangement links TRBV28 to TRBJ1-1; D remains unclear. V shed 6 bases and J shed 0 bases, with 11 bases lying between them. This CDR3 has 14 residues. The germline V gene has CDR1 MDHEN and CDR2 SYDVKM. The CDR3 protein is CASRAPGVNTEAFF. In nucleotides, the CDR3 is TGTGCCAGCAGGGCCCCCGGAGTGAACACTGAAGCTTTCTTT.

The chain joins TRBV10-3 to TRBJ2-7, with 9 bases that match TRBD1. Germline V gives CDR1 ENHRY, CDR2 SYGVKD. J gave up 0 bases and V 5 bases, and 5 bases lay outside the gene matches. CDR3 length equals 15 residues. The DNA for the CDR3 is TGTGCCATCAGTCTGGGACAGGGTACCTCCTACGAGCAGTACTTC. This sequence encodes CAISLGQGTSYEQYF.

The J gene is TRBJ1-1, the V gene TRBV5-4; D remains unclear. Trimming shortened V by 2 bases and J by 5 bases, and 7 bases separated the two germline ends. The CDR3 totals 12 residues. The V gene's germline CDR1 is SGHNT and CDR2 YYREEE (reference sequence). CDR3 nucleotides: TGTGCCAGCAGCTTCGGTGGTACTGAAGCTTTCTTT. Translating it yields CASSFGGTEAFF.

In its sample, this clone was seen a few times. The rearrangement joins TRBV9 to TRBJ1-1; TRBD1 matches 7 bases. The CDR3 totals 14 residues. Germline CDR1 and CDR2: SGDLS and YYNGEE. V lost 0 bases and J lost 4; bases outside the gene matches: 3. CDR3 region: CASSVVSGGTEAFF. DNA of the CDR3: TGTGCCAGCAGCGTAGTCTCAGGGGGCACTGAAGCTTTCTTT.

The CDR3 region has the DNA TGTGCCAGCAGTTTCCAAAATTACGAGCAGTACTTC. It translates to CASSFQNYEQYF. The chain carries TRBV28 and TRBJ2-7; D unclear. The CDR3 is 12 residues long. Germline V gene data show CDR1 as MDHEN and CDR2 as SYDVKM. V dropped 3 bases and J dropped 4 bases, with 7 bases sitting between them.

This rearrangement joins TRBV9 to TRBJ2-1; possible D gene TRBD2, 5 bases. There are 15 residues in the CDR3. Germline V gene sequence: CDR1 SGDLS, CDR2 YYNGEE. Trimming cost V 0 bases and J 5 bases, with 12 bases left between them. CDR3 in DNA: TGTGCCAGCAGCGTAGTGAGCGGAAGTCACAATGAGCAGTTCTTC. Amino acids: CASSVVSGSHNEQFF.

The chain joins TRBV7-3 to TRBJ2-2, with D perhaps matching TRBD1 (6 bases). CDR3 length: 16 residues. CDR1 is SGHTA, CDR2 FQGTGA, per germline. Trimming cost V 1 base and J 3 bases, with 12 bases left between them. The CDR3 sequence is CASSLIRGGDTGELFF. DNA for the CDR3: TGTGCCAGCAGCTTAATCAGAGGGGGAGACACCGGGGAGCTGTTTTTT.

With respect to this clone: This sample also contains other DNA sequences that code for the same CDR3. J is TRBJ2-1 and V is TRBV5-6, with a possible D match to TRBD1 (6 bases). Trimming took off 4 bases at V and 7 bases at J, with 18 bases between the two ends. The germline gives CDR1 SGHDT, CDR2 YYEEEE. This CDR3 spans 15 amino acids. The CDR3 DNA reads TGTGCCAGCAGCCTGGGTTTACAGGGTAGGAATGAGCAGTTCTTC. This codes for CASSLGLQGRNEQFF. The variable domain in full, completed from reference TRBV5-6 and TRBJ2-1, reads DAGVTQSPTHLIKTRGQQVTLRCSPKSGHDTVSWYQQALGQGPQFIFQYYEEEERQRGNFPDRFSGHQFPNYSSELNVNALLLGDSALYLCASSLGLQGRNEQFFGPGTRLTVL.

The sample holds one count of this clone. The chain links TRBV5-1 to TRBJ2-5; 7 bases fit TRBD1. Germline values: CDR1 SGHRS, CDR2 YFSETQ. Unmatched junction bases numbered 4, after V lost 4 bases and J lost 1 base. This CDR3 region has 14 residues. In nucleotides, the CDR3 is TGCGCCAGCAGCGGGGGACAGATCCAAGAGACCCAGTACTTC. Amino acid sequence: CASSGGQIQETQYF.

This clone has a single count. As DNA, the CDR3 is TGTGCCAGCAGTTTCCACTCTACAGGGGACCCTGAAGCTTTCTTT. This codes for CASSFHSTGDPEAFF. The chain joins TRBV27 to TRBJ1-1, with 7 bases matching TRBD1. The CDR3 consists of 15 residues. Germline CDR1 and CDR2: MNHEY and SMNVEV (reference sequence). V lost 3 bases to trimming and J lost 6 bases; unmatched junction nucleotides: 10.

The chain is built from TRBV5-1 and TRBJ2-7; D remains unclear. V lost 3 bases to trimming and J lost 2 bases, with 12 bases between them. This CDR3 spans 14 amino acids. The germline V gene encodes CDR1 SGHRS and CDR2 YFSETQ. The CDR3 DNA sequence: TGCGCCAGCAGCTGGTTCGCAGGCGCCTACGAGCAGTACTTC. It yields the protein CASSWFAGAYEQYF.

The chain carries TRBV5-1 and TRBJ2-5, with D possibly being TRBD1 (6 bases). This CDR3 is built from 14 residues. Trimming shortened V by 4 bases and J by 5 bases, and 15 bases separated the two germline ends. The germline V gene has CDR1 SGHRS and CDR2 YFSETQ. The CDR3 DNA follows: TGCGCCAGCAGCAACGGACAGCTCAGTGAGACCCAGTACTTC. Amino acid sequence: CASSNGQLSETQYF.

This clone was seen just once. This sequence joins TRBV2 and TRBJ1-4, with 8 positions matching TRBD1. The CDR3 has 15 residues. Looked up from germline, CDR1 is SNHLY and CDR2 is FYNNEI. Trimming at V came to 8 bases and at J to 6 bases, leaving 11 bases not matched to a gene. The CDR3 here is CASEFPDRADEKLFF. The CDR3 DNA follows: TGTGCCAGCGAATTCCCGGACAGGGCCGATGAAAAACTGTTTTTT.

In this sample, this clone turned up many times. The chain carries TRBV6-5 and TRBJ1-5; D is undetermined. V lost 0 bases to trimming and J lost 5 bases, with 14 bases between them. Germline V lookup: CDR1 MNHEY, CDR2 SVGAGI. The CDR3 totals 16 residues. The CDR3 here is CASSYSRVSRDQPQHF. CDR3 in DNA: TGTGCCAGCAGTTACTCGCGGGTCAGCCGAGATCAGCCCCAGCATTTT.

The genes are TRBV6-1 and TRBJ1-2, with 7 bases lining up with TRBD1. J gave up 4 bases and V 6 bases, and 11 bases lay outside the gene matches. CDR3 size: 15 residues. Germline values: CDR1 MNHNS, CDR2 SASEGT. CDR3 DNA: TGTGCCAGCAGGGGCTTCGATCGACAGGGCTATGGCTACACCTTC. Residues: CASRGFDRQGYGYTF.

This clone was picked up one time. The chain links TRBV5-1 to TRBJ2-1; D ambiguous. This CDR3 spans 14 amino acids. Trimming took off 0 bases at V and 5 bases at J, with 9 bases between the two ends. The germline CDR1 and CDR2 sequences are SGHRS and YFSETQ. CDR3 loop: CASSLDYGDNEQFF. The DNA of the CDR3 is TGCGCCAGCAGCTTGGATTACGGAGACAATGAGCAGTTCTTC.

The CDR3 sequence is CATSRDRDRVRGYTF. For the CDR3, the DNA is TGTGCCACCAGCAGAGATCGGGACAGGGTTCGTGGCTACACCTTC. The rearrangement uses TRBV15 and TRBJ1-2, with 9 positions matching TRBD1. There are 15 residues in the CDR3. Germline CDR1 reads LNHNV; CDR2 reads YYDKDF (reference sequence). Trimming removed 0 bases from V and 7 bases from J; junction bases left unmatched: 6.

This clone was seen only once. V usage is TRBV7-9 and J usage is TRBJ1-2; 9 nucleotides line up with TRBD1. Germline values: CDR1 SEHNR, CDR2 FQNEAQ (reference sequence). The CDR3 length is 16 residues. The V and J ends lost 5 bases and 6 bases, in that order; junction bases with no gene match: 13. The CDR3: CASSPPPGQGWHGYTF. CDR3 sequence (DNA): TGTGCCAGCAGCCCTCCGCCGGGACAGGGATGGCATGGCTACACCTTC.

The chain's CDR3 is CASSDTPRGRGANTDTQYF. CDR3 nucleotide sequence: TGTGCCAGCAGTGATACCCCCAGGGGTCGAGGGGCTAACACAGATACGCAGTATTTT. This chain links TRBV2 with TRBJ2-3; weak D call: TRBD1 (6 bases). V was pared by 3 bases and J by 2 bases, with 24 bases between. The CDR3 consists of 19 residues. The V gene's germline CDR1 is SNHLY and CDR2 FYNNEI.

The V call is TRBV10-3, the J call TRBJ1-5, with TRBD1 as a possible D gene (5 bases). Trimming took off 8 bases at V and 6 bases at J, with 17 bases between the two ends. CDR1 and CDR2 (germline): ENHRY, SYGVKD. The CDR3 spans 14 residues. The CDR3 DNA reads as TGTGCCATCGGGGCGGGGGACCAAATTCAGCCCCAGCATTTT. Its translation: CAIGAGDQIQPQHF.